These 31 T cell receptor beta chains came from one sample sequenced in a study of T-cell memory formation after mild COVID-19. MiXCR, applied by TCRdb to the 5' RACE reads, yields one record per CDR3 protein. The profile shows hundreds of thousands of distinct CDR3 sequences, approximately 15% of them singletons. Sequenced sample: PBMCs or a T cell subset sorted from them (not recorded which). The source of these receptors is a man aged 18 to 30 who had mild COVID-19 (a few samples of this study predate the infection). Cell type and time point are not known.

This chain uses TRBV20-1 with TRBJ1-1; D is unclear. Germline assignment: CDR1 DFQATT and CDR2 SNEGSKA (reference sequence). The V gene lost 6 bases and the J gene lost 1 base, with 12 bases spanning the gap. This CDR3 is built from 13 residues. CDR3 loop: CSARVRANTEAFF. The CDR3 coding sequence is TGCAGTGCGAGGGTCCGAGCGAACACTGAAGCTTTCTTT.

DNA for the CDR3: TGTGCCACCAGCAGAGAGGGTAATGAGCAGTTCTTC. This sequence encodes CATSREGNEQFF. V and J are TRBV15 and TRBJ2-1; D ambiguous. The CDR3 has 12 residues. Per the germline V gene, CDR1 is LNHNV and CDR2 is YYDKDF (reference sequence). The V end was cut by 0 bases, the J end by 7 bases, with 4 bases between.

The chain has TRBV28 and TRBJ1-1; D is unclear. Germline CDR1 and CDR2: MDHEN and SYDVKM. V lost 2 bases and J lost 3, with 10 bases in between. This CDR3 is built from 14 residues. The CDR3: CASSLIGDDTEAFF. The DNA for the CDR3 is TGTGCCAGCAGTTTAATTGGGGATGACACTGAAGCTTTCTTT.

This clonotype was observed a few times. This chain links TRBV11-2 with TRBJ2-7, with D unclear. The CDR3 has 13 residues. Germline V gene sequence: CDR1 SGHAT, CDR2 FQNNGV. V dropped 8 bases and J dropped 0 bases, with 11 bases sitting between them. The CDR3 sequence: CASAWRSSYEQYF. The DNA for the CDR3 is TGTGCCAGCGCCTGGAGAAGCTCCTACGAGCAGTACTTC.

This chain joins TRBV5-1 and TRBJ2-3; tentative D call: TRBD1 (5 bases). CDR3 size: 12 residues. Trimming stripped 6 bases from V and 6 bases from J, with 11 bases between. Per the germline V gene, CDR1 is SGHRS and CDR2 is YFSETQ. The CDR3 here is CASTQNRDTQYF. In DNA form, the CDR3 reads TGCGCCAGCACCCAGAACAGGGATACGCAGTATTTT.

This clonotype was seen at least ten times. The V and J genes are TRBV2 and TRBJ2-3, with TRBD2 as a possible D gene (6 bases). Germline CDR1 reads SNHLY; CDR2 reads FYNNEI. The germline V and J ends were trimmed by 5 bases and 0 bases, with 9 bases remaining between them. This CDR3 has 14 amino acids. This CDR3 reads CASSTGTSTDTQYF. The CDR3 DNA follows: TGTGCCAGCAGTACCGGGACTAGCACAGATACGCAGTATTTT.

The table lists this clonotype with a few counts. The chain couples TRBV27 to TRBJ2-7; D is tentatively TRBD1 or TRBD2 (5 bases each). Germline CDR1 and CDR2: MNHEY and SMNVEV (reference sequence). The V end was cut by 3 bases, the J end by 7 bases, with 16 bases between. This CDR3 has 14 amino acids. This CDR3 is CASSLMGRVSEQYF. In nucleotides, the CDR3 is TGTGCCAGCAGTTTGATGGGGCGGGTTTCGGAGCAGTACTTC.

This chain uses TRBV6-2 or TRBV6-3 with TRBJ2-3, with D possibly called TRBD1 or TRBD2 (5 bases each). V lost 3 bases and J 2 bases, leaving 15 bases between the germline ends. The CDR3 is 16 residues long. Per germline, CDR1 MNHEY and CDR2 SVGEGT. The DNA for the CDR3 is TGTGCCAGCAGTTATCGGGTCGGGGCGATCACAGATACGCAGTATTTT. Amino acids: CASSYRVGAITDTQYF.

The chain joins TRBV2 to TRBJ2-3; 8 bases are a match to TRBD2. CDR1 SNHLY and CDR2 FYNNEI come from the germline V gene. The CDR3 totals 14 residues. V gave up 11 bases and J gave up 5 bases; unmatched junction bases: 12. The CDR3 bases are TGTGCCGGGGGAAAGGCGCTAGCGGGAGATACGCAGTATTTT. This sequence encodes CAGGKALAGDTQYF. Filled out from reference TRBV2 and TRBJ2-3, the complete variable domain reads EPEVTQTPSHQVTQMGQEVILRCVPISNHLYFYWYRQILGQKVEFLVSFYNNEISEKSEIFDDQFSVERPDGSNFTLKIRSTKLEDSAMYFCAGGKALAGDTQYFGPGTRLTVL.

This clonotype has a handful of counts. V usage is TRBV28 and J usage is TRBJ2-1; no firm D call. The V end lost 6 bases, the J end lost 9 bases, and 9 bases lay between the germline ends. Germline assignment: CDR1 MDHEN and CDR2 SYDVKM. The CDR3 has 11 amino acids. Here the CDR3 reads CASSPVGEQFF. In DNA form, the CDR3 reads TGTGCCAGCAGCCCCGTGGGTGAGCAGTTCTTC.

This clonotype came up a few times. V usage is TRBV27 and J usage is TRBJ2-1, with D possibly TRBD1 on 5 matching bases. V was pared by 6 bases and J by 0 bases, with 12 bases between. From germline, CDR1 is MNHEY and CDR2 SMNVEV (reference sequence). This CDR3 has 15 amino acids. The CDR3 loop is CASRPTRDSYNEQFF. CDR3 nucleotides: TGTGCCAGCAGGCCGACCAGGGACTCCTACAATGAGCAGTTCTTC.

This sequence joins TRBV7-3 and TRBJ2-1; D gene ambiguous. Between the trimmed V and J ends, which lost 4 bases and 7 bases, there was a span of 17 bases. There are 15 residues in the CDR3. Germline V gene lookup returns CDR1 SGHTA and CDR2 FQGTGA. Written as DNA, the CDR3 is TGTGCCAGCAGCTCTTCGGCCCTATGGGAAAATGAGCAGTTCTTC. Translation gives CASSSSALWENEQFF.

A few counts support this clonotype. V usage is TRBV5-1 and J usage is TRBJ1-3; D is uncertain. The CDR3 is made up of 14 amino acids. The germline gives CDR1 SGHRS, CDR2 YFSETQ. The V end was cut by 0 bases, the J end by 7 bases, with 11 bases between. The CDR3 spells CASSLDPAGNTIYF. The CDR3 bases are TGCGCCAGCAGCTTGGACCCCGCCGGGAACACCATATATTTT.

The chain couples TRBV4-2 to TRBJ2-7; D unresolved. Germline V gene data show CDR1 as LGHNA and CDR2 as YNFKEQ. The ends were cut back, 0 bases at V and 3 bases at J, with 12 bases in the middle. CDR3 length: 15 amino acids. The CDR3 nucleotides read TGTGCCAGCAGCCAAGACCAGGTGAGCCTCTACGAGCAGTACTTC. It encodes CASSQDQVSLYEQYF.

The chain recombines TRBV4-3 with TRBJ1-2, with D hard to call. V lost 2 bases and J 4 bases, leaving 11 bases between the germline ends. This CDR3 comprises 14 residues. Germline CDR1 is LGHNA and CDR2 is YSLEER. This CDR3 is CASSQSSDFYGYTF. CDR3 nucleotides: TGCGCCAGCAGCCAAAGCTCGGACTTCTATGGCTACACCTTC.

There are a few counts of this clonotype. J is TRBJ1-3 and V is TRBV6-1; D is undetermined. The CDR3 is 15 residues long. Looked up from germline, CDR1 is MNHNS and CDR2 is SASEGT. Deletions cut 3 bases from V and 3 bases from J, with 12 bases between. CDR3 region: CASSEEIRGGNTIYF. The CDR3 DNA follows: TGTGCCAGCAGTGAGGAGATTCGGGGTGGAAACACCATATATTTT.

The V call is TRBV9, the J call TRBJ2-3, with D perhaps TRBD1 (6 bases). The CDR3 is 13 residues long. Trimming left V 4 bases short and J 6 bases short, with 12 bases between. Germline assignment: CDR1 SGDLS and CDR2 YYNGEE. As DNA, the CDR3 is TGTGCCAGCAGCCCAAGACAGGTGGATACGCAGTATTTT. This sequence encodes CASSPRQVDTQYF.

In DNA, the CDR3 is TGTGCCAGCAGCTTTGCGGGACAGGTAAACACTGAAGCTTTCTTT. This translates into CASSFAGQVNTEAFF. The chain couples TRBV11-2 to TRBJ1-1; 8 bases map to TRBD1. V was clipped by 3 bases and J by 2 bases; unmatched bases: 5. Germline-derived CDR1 and CDR2 are SGHAT and FQNNGV. The CDR3 has 15 amino acids.

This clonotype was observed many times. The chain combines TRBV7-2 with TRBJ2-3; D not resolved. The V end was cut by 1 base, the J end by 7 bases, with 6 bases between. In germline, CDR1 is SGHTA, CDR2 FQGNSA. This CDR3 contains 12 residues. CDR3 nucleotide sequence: TGTGCCAGCAGCTTAGTGAAATATACGCAGTATTTT. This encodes CASSLVKYTQYF. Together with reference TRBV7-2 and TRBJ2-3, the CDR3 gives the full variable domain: GAGVSQSPSNKVTEKGKDVELRCDPISGHTALYWYRQSLGQGLEFLIYFQGNSAPDKSGLPSDRFSAERTGGSVSTLTIQRTQQEDSAVYLCASSLVKYTQYFGPGTRLTVL.

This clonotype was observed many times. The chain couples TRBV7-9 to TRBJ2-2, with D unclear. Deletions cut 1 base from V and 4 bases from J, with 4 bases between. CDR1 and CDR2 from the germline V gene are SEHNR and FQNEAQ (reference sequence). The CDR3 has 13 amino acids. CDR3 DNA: TGTGCCAGCAGCTTAGATCGCACCGGGGAGCTGTTTTTT. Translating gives CASSLDRTGELFF.

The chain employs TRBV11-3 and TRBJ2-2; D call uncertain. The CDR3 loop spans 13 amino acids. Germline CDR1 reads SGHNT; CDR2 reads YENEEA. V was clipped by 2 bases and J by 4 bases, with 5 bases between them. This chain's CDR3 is CASSLQPTGELFF. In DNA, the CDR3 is TGTGCCAGCAGCTTACAGCCCACCGGGGAGCTGTTTTTT.

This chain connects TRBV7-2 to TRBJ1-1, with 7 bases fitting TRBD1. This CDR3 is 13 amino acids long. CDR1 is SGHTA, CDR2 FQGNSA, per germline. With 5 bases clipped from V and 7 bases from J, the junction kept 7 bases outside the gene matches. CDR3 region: CASSRGTANEAFF. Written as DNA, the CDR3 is TGTGCCAGCAGCCGGGGGACAGCCAATGAAGCTTTCTTT.

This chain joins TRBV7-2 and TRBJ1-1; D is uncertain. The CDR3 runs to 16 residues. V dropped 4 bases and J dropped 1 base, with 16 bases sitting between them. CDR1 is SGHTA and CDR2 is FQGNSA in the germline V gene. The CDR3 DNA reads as TGTGCCAGCAGCTCACGGGAGCCGGAGGGGAACACTGAAGCTTTCTTT. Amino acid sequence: CASSSREPEGNTEAFF.

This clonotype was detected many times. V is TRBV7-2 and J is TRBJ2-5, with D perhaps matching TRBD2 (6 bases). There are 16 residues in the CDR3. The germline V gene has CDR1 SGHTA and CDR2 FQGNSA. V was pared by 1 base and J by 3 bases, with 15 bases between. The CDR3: CASSLGGVPSEETQYF. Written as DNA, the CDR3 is TGTGCCAGCAGCTTAGGCGGGGTACCCTCGGAAGAGACCCAGTACTTC.

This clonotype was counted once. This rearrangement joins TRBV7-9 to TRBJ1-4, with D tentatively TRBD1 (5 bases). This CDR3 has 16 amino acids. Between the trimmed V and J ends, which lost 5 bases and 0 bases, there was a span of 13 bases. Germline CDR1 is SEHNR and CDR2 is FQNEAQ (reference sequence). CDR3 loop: CASSASGATTNEKLFF. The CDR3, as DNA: TGTGCCAGCAGCGCCAGTGGGGCAACAACTAATGAAAAACTGTTTTTT.

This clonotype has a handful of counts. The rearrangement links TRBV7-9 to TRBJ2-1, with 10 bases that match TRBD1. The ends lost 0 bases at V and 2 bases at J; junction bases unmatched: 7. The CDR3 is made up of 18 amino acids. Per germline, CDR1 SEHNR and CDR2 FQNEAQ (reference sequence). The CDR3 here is CASSLADRGPFTYNEQFF. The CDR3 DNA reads TGTGCCAGCAGCTTAGCTGACAGGGGGCCATTTACCTACAATGAGCAGTTCTTC.

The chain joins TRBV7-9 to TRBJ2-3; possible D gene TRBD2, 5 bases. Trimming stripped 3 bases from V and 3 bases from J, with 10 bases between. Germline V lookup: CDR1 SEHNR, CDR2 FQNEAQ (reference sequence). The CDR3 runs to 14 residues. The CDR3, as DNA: TGTGCCAGCAGCTTTGAAGGAGGTACAGATACGCAGTATTTT. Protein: CASSFEGGTDTQYF.

CDR3 region: CASSRSGGREKLFF. The CDR3 bases are TGTGCCAGCAGCCGATCCGGGGGCCGTGAAAAACTGTTTTTT. The genes are TRBV12-3 or TRBV12-4 and TRBJ1-4, with a weak D call TRBD1 (6 bases). The CDR3 is made up of 14 amino acids. Trimming removed 6 bases from V and 7 bases from J, with 15 bases in between.

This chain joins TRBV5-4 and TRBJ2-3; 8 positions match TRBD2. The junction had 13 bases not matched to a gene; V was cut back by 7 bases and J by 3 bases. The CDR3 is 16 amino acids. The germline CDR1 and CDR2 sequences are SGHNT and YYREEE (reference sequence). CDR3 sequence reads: CASSVAVAGSTDTQYF. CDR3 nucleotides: TGTGCCAGCTCTGTCGCGGTAGCGGGGAGTACAGATACGCAGTATTTT.

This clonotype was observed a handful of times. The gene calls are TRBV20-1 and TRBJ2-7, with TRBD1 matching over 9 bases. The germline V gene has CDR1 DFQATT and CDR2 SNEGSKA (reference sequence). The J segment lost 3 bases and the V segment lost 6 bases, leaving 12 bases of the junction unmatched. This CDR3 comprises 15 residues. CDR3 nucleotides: TGCAGTGCCTTCTCACGGGGACAGGGAAACTACGAGCAGTACTTC. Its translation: CSAFSRGQGNYEQYF.

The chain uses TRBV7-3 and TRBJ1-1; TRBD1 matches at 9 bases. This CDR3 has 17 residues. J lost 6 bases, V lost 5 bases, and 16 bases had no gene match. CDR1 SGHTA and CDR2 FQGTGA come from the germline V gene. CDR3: CASSPFPGQGFLAEAFF. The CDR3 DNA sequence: TGTGCCAGCAGCCCCTTCCCGGGACAGGGTTTTCTCGCTGAAGCTTTCTTT.